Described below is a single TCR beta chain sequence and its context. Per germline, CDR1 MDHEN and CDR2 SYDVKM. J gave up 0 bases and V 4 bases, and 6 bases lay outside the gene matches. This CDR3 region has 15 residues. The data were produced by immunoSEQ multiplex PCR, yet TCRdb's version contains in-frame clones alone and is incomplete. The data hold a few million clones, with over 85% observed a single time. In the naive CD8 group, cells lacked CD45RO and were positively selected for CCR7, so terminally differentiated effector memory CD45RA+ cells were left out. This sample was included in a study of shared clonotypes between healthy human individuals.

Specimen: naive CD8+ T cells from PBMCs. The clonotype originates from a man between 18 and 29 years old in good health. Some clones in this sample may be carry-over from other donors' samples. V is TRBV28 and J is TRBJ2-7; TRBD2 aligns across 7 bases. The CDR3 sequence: CASSWGGDYSYEQYF. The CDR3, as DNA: TGTGCCAGCAGTTGGGGTGGGGACTACTCCTACGAGCAGTACTTC.